This passage covers 14 T cell receptor beta chains from one sample sequenced in a study of T-cell memory formation after mild COVID-19. MiXCR, run by TCRdb on the 5' RACE reads, gives a single entry per CDR3 protein. The profile covers around 60,000 distinct CDR3 sequences, with over 7.5% appearing a single time and 1.2% taken by the ten largest. Sequencing used PBMCs or a T cell subset sorted from them (not recorded which). These receptors originate from a man younger than 35 who had mild COVID-19 (a few samples of this study predate the infection). Cell type and time point are not known.

The table lists this clonotype with a few counts. The chain uses TRBV15 and TRBJ2-2; TRBD2 is a possible D gene (6 bases). The CDR3 is made up of 14 amino acids. Germline V gene data show CDR1 as LNHNV and CDR2 as YYDKDF (reference sequence). The ends were cut back, 6 bases at V and 3 bases at J, with 11 bases in the middle. CDR3 in DNA: TGTGCCACCAGGCGGGGTTTGGACACCGGGGAGCTGTTTTTT. This gives the protein CATRRGLDTGELFF. Combining the CDR3 with reference TRBV15 and TRBJ2-2 gives the whole variable domain DAMVIQNPRYQVTQFGKPVTLSCSQTLNHNVMYWYQQKSSQAPKLLFHYYDKDFNNEADTPDNFQSRRPNTSFCFLDIRSPGLGDTAMYLCATRRGLDTGELFFGEGSRLTVL.

This clonotype was observed many times. The chain carries TRBV20-1 and TRBJ2-5, with 10 nucleotides matching TRBD2. Trimming at V came to 1 base and at J to 2 bases, leaving 4 bases not matched to a gene. Germline V gene data show CDR1 as DFQATT and CDR2 as SNEGSKA (reference sequence). The CDR3 runs 15 residues. In nucleotides, the CDR3 is TGCAGTGCTAGAGGGACTAGCGGTTCACAAGAGACCCAGTACTTC. Amino acid sequence: CSARGTSGSQETQYF.

The V and J genes are TRBV9 and TRBJ1-3, with D possibly TRBD1 on 5 matching bases. Germline loops: CDR1 SGDLS, CDR2 YYNGEE. The CDR3 has 15 amino acids. The V gene lost 3 bases and the J gene lost 4 bases, with 14 bases spanning the gap. The CDR3 DNA follows: TGTGCCAGCAGCGGATTACAGGTGGGAGGAAACACCATATATTTT. This encodes CASSGLQVGGNTIYF.

This clonotype was counted only a few times. The chain is built from TRBV9 and TRBJ2-1; 10 positions agree with TRBD2. V dropped 0 bases and J dropped 4; count of bases not matched to a gene: 1. The CDR3 loop spans 15 amino acids. CDR1 SGDLS and CDR2 YYNGEE come from the germline V gene. CDR3 sequence reads: CASSVGAGGYNEQFF. The DNA of the CDR3 is TGTGCCAGCAGCGTAGGAGCGGGGGGGTACAATGAGCAGTTCTTC.

This clonotype was detected only a few times. The CDR3 DNA sequence: TGTGCCAGCAGCTTAGGGCCTACTGAGACCCAGTACTTC. The encoded protein is CASSLGPTETQYF. The rearrangement uses TRBV7-6 and TRBJ2-5; no firm D call. There are 13 residues in the CDR3. Per germline, CDR1 SGHVS and CDR2 FNYEAQ. The V end was cut by 1 base, the J end by 5 bases, with 8 bases between.

This clonotype was recorded at least ten times. The rearrangement joins TRBV6-2 or TRBV6-3 to TRBJ2-5; TRBD2 is a possible D gene (6 bases). The ends were cut back, 8 bases at V and 1 base at J, with 14 bases in the middle. Looked up from germline, CDR1 is MNHEY and CDR2 is SVGEGT. The CDR3 consists of 14 residues. DNA for the CDR3: TGTGCCAGCTGCGCGGGGTCCATCCAAGAGACCCAGTACTTC. Its protein is CASCAGSIQETQYF.

This clonotype was observed a few times. This chain's CDR3 is CSARDGARAYNSPLHF. In DNA, the CDR3 is TGCAGTGCTAGAGATGGGGCCAGGGCCTATAATTCACCCCTCCACTTT. The chain combines TRBV20-1 with TRBJ1-6; tentative D call: TRBD1 (5 bases). The CDR3 runs to 16 residues. CDR1 and CDR2 (germline): DFQATT, SNEGSKA (reference sequence). Trimming shortened V by 0 bases and J by 2 bases, and 11 bases separated the two germline ends.

V and J are TRBV5-1 and TRBJ2-2; D is unclear. The germline V gene has CDR1 SGHRS and CDR2 YFSETQ. Trimming pared 0 bases from V and 0 bases from J, leaving 6 bases between. The CDR3 loop spans 15 amino acids. The CDR3 nucleotides are TGCGCCAGCAGCTTGGAGAGTTCGAACACCGGGGAGCTGTTTTTT. It codes for CASSLESSNTGELFF.

This clonotype was recorded a few times. V is TRBV3-1 and J is TRBJ1-6; D not certain. Trimming removed 0 bases at V and 7 bases at J, with 10 bases between. Germline loops: CDR1 LGHDT, CDR2 YNNKEL (reference sequence). The CDR3 is 15 amino acids. The CDR3, as DNA: TGTGCCAGCAGCCAAGACTATCCGGGAAATTCACCCCTCCACTTT. Amino acids: CASSQDYPGNSPLHF.

The rearrangement uses TRBV7-8 and TRBJ1-2; D is ambiguous. The CDR3 consists of 15 residues. Germline V gene data show CDR1 as SGHVS and CDR2 as FQNEAQ. V was cut by 3 bases and J by 3 bases, with 14 bases left in between. The CDR3 is CASSLGDTGDYGYTF. CDR3 DNA sequence: TGTGCCAGCAGCTTGGGTGACACCGGAGACTATGGCTACACCTTC.

The rearrangement links TRBV5-1 to TRBJ2-3, with unresolved D. There are 14 residues in the CDR3. V dropped 4 bases and J dropped 0 bases, with 9 bases sitting between them. Germline CDR1 and CDR2: SGHRS and YFSETQ. As DNA, the CDR3 is TGCGCCAGCAGCAACTCCGATAGCACAGATACGCAGTATTTT. Translated, it gives CASSNSDSTDTQYF.

The chain is built from TRBV5-1 and TRBJ2-5; the D gene could be TRBD1 or TRBD2 (5 bases each). The V and J ends lost 4 bases and 2 bases respectively, with 12 bases between them. The CDR3 length is 14 residues. Germline V gene lookup returns CDR1 SGHRS and CDR2 YFSETQ. The CDR3 DNA is TGCGCCAGCAGCCCCGGGGCTTCGCAAGAGACCCAGTACTTC. Amino acid sequence: CASSPGASQETQYF. Full variable domain (missing parts from reference TRBV5-1 and TRBJ2-5): KAGVTQTPRYLIKTRGQQVTLSCSPISGHRSVSWYQQTPGQGLQFLFEYFSETQRNKGNFPGRFSGRQFSNSRSEMNVSTLELGDSALYLCASSPGASQETQYFGPGTRLLVL.

In its sample, this clonotype was seen a few times. This chain joins TRBV7-2 and TRBJ2-3, with D possibly called TRBD1 or TRBD2 (6 bases each). This CDR3 spans 14 amino acids. Trimming left V 6 bases short and J 5 bases short, with 15 bases between. Germline-derived CDR1 and CDR2 are SGHTA and FQGNSA. The CDR3 here is CASSTRLGGDTQYF. CDR3 sequence (DNA): TGTGCCAGCAGTACTAGACTAGGGGGAGATACGCAGTATTTT.

The chain couples TRBV11-2 to TRBJ2-7; 8 nucleotides align to TRBD1. This CDR3 has 15 amino acids. V lost 6 bases and J lost 0; bases outside the gene matches: 7. Germline CDR1 is SGHAT and CDR2 is FQNNGV. CDR3 bases: TGTGCCAGCAGTCTAGTGGACAGGGACTCCTACGAGCAGTACTTC. Its protein product is CASSLVDRDSYEQYF.